This TCR beta chain was retrieved from a study of lymphopenia after photon versus proton radiotherapy. The repertoire was sequenced with immunoSEQ multiplex PCR; TCRdb's copy has only in-frame clones and lacks some. The data contain 25,000 to 35,000 clones, around 87% of them singletons. CDR3 length equals 15 residues. With 7 bases removed from V and 0 bases from J, the gap between germline ends came to 15 bases. Germline V gene data show CDR1 as LNHNV and CDR2 as YYDKDF (reference sequence). This clonotype originated in an older woman with cholangiocarcinoma. Some clones in this sample may be carry-over from other donors' samples. This chain connects TRBV15 to TRBJ1-1; D call uncertain. The sample consisted of peripheral blood, taken from a patient treated with proton-based radiotherapy. The CDR3 bases are TGTGCCACCACCCTTAATCGAGGATTGAACACTGAAGCTTTCTTT. Protein product: CATTLNRGLNTEAFF. The complete variable domain, with remaining parts taken from reference TRBV15 and TRBJ1-1, reads DAMVIQNPRYQVTQFGKPVTLSCSQTLNHNVMYWYQQKSSQAPKLLFHYYDKDFNNEADTPDNFQSRRPNTSFCFLDIRSPGLGDTAMYLCATTLNRGLNTEAFFGQGTRLTVV.